A single sample is the source of the 24 T cell receptor beta chains below, sequenced in a study of graft-versus-host responses after intestinal transplantation. TCRdb's table, derived via immunoSEQ multiplex PCR, lists solely in-frame clones and lacks some. Of approximately 99,000 clones listed, 91% are singletons. The antigens for these receptors are not known. The sequencing here drew on unstimulated CD4+ T cells sorted from spleen or lymph node cells, taken before transplant. The origin of the receptors is a human donor who was the organ donor for an intestinal transplant.

This rearrangement joins TRBV5-5 to TRBJ2-3, with D maybe TRBD2 (5 bases). CDR1 is SGHKS and CDR2 is YYEKEE in the germline V gene (reference sequence). This CDR3 comprises 14 residues. The V end was cut by 1 base, the J end by 0 bases, with 6 bases between. The CDR3 is CASSLQRSTDTQYF. CDR3 nucleotides: TGTGCCAGCAGCTTGCAGCGGAGCACAGATACGCAGTATTTT.

This chain connects TRBV19 to TRBJ2-2, with 15 bases identical to TRBD2. CDR1 LNHDA and CDR2 SQIVND come from the germline V gene (reference sequence). The J segment lost 5 bases and the V segment lost 3 bases, leaving 19 bases of the junction unmatched. The CDR3 consists of 22 residues. The CDR3 loop is CASSMFPGTSGGPRAVTGELFF. CDR3 nucleotide sequence: TGTGCCAGTAGTATGTTCCCGGGGACTAGCGGGGGGCCCCGGGCTGTGACCGGGGAGCTGTTTTTT.

This rearrangement joins TRBV27 to TRBJ2-5; 8 bases agree with TRBD1. The CDR3 sequence is 14 residues long. V shed 4 bases, J shed 4 bases, and the junction held 5 bases outside the gene matches. Germline V gives CDR1 MNHEY, CDR2 SMNVEV (reference sequence). The CDR3 DNA sequence: TGTGCCAGCAGTTCCCCGACAGGGGCAGAGACCCAGTACTTC. It translates to CASSSPTGAETQYF.

In its sample, this clone was seen once. This chain uses TRBV7-3 with TRBJ2-5; D call uncertain. V lost 5 bases, J lost 7 bases, and 14 bases lay in between. CDR1 is SGHTA, CDR2 FQGTGA, per germline. The CDR3 totals 13 residues. The CDR3 DNA reads as TGTGCCAGCAGCCCCACCACCGGGTTGACCCAGTACTTC. This encodes CASSPTTGLTQYF. Full variable domain (outside the CDR3, taken from reference TRBV7-3 and TRBJ2-5): GAGVSQTPSNKVTEKGKYVELRCDPISGHTALYWYRQSLGQGPEFLIYFQGTGAADDSGLPNDRFFAVRPEGSVSTLKIQRTERGDSAVYLCASSPTTGLTQYFGPGTRLLVL.

Concerning this clone itself: The DNA is left out, because the CDR3 cannot be placed on it with certainty; the CDR3 is given as TCRdb lists it. The CDR3 loop reads CASSFGQGTEAFF. This sequence joins TRBV6-6 and TRBJ1-1; whether TRBD1, the table's D call, matches the DNA was not checked. The length of the CDR3 is 13 amino acids, counting both ends. CDR1 MNHNY and CDR2 SVGAGI come from the germline V gene (reference sequence).

The V call is TRBV6-1, the J call TRBJ1-2; D possibly corresponds to TRBD1 (6 bases). This CDR3 is 11 amino acids long. Per the germline V gene, CDR1 is MNHNS and CDR2 is SASEGT. The ends were cut back, 11 bases at V and 5 bases at J, with 12 bases in the middle. This chain's CDR3 is CAAGDSYGYTF. In DNA form, the CDR3 reads TGTGCCGCAGGGGATTCGTATGGCTACACCTTC.

This chain connects TRBV11-2 to TRBJ2-5; 14 bases are a match to TRBD2. Germline CDR1 reads SGHAT; CDR2 reads FQNNGV. J was trimmed by 5 bases and V by 2 bases; bases with no gene match: 4. The CDR3 has 16 amino acids. The CDR3 region is CASSLPGLAGEETQYF. In DNA, the CDR3 is TGTGCCAGCAGCTTACCGGGACTAGCGGGGGAGGAGACCCAGTACTTC.

J is TRBJ1-3 and V is TRBV7-3; TRBD1 is a possible D gene (6 bases). Germline CDR1 is SGHTA and CDR2 is FQGTGA. The CDR3 spans 16 residues. Trimming removed 1 base at V and 0 bases at J, with 10 bases between. The CDR3 reads CASSLRGPFSGNTIYF. CDR3 sequence (DNA): TGTGCCAGCAGCTTAAGGGGGCCATTCTCTGGAAACACCATATATTTT.

This chain connects TRBV4-3 to TRBJ2-1; 8 positions match TRBD2. The trim removed 1 base at V and 3 bases at J, leaving 5 bases unmatched. CDR1 is LGHNA, CDR2 YSLEER, per germline. The CDR3 contains 16 residues. CDR3 nucleotides: TGCGCCAGCAGCCAAGTGAGGGCGGGGGGCTACAATGAGCAGTTCTTC. Its translation is CASSQVRAGGYNEQFF.

The chain employs TRBV29-1 and TRBJ2-1; 10 bases are a match to TRBD2. CDR1 is SQVTM and CDR2 is ANQGSEA in the germline V gene. The CDR3 has 12 residues. V gave up 7 bases and J gave up 10 bases; unmatched junction bases: 7. The CDR3 loop is CSAGTSELEQFF. The CDR3, as DNA: TGCAGCGCCGGGACTAGCGAGCTGGAGCAGTTCTTC.

The chain uses TRBV7-9 and TRBJ2-2; a possible D gene is TRBD1 (7 bases). V was pared by 11 bases and J by 0 bases, with 13 bases between. The CDR3 loop spans 14 amino acids. Germline CDR1 reads SEHNR; CDR2 reads FQNEAQ (reference sequence). As DNA, the CDR3 is TGTGCCCCAGGGGGGCAGACGAACACCGGGGAGCTGTTTTTT. Its protein is CAPGGQTNTGELFF.

The chain recombines TRBV21-1 with TRBJ2-2; the D call in the table, TRBD2, was not verified against the DNA. TRBV21-1 is a pseudogene locus. The CDR3 is 14 residues long. CDR3 residues: CASSRGGATGELFF. The CDR3 DNA reads as TGTGCCAGCAGCCGGGGCGGGGCCACCGGGGAGCTGTTTTTT.

The rearrangement links TRBV7-2 to TRBJ1-4, with D perhaps TRBD1 (6 bases). Germline assignment: CDR1 SGHTA and CDR2 FQGNSA. The ends were cut back, 5 bases at V and 7 bases at J, with 20 bases in the middle. This CDR3 is 16 amino acids long. In DNA form, the CDR3 reads TGTGCCAGCAGCCAAACAGGGATCCGCGGGAGTGAAAAACTGTTTTTT. Amino acid sequence: CASSQTGIRGSEKLFF. Looking up the rest from reference TRBV7-2 and TRBJ1-4 gives the full variable domain: GAGVSQSPSNKVTEKGKDVELRCDPISGHTALYWYRQSLGQGLEFLIYFQGNSAPDKSGLPSDRFSAERTGGSVSTLTIQRTQQEDSAVYLCASSQTGIRGSEKLFFGSGTQLSVL.

This chain uses TRBV29-1 with TRBJ2-3; 8 positions agree with TRBD2. Looked up from germline, CDR1 is SQVTM and CDR2 is ANQGSEA. The CDR3 sequence is 16 residues long. V trimming: 2 bases; J trimming: 3 bases; junction bases outside the gene matches: 10. Here the CDR3 reads CSVELIGGVWTDTQYF. DNA of the CDR3: TGCAGCGTTGAATTGATCGGGGGGGTTTGGACAGATACGCAGTATTTT.

This sequence joins TRBV2 and TRBJ1-5; 8 bases align to TRBD1. The germline V gene has CDR1 SNHLY and CDR2 FYNNEI. Trimming removed 4 bases from V and 4 bases from J; junction bases left unmatched: 6. The CDR3 sequence is 15 residues long. The CDR3 sequence: CASSGNRGWNQPQHF. The CDR3 DNA reads as TGTGCCAGCAGTGGAAACAGGGGGTGGAATCAGCCCCAGCATTTT.

The V and J genes are TRBV6-1 and TRBJ2-5; the D is unclear. The end of the DNA is better explained by TRBJ2-7, so the J call may be wrong. In germline, CDR1 is MNHNS, CDR2 SASEGT. This CDR3 is built from 13 residues. The CDR3 reads CASSISLTYEQYF. The CDR3 DNA is TGTGCCAGCAGCATAAGCCTTACCTACGAGCAGTACTTC.

CDR3 in amino acids: CASSRVTESSGANVLTF. CDR3 bases: TGTGCCAGCAGCCGGGTTACTGAAAGCTCTGGGGCCAACGTCCTGACTTTC. The J gene is TRBJ2-6, the V gene TRBV7-9; D unclear. Germline values: CDR1 SEHNR, CDR2 FQNEAQ (reference sequence). The CDR3 length is 17 residues. The V gene lost 5 bases and the J gene lost 0 bases, with 14 bases spanning the gap. The full variable domain, in which reference TRBV7-9 and TRBJ2-6 provide the parts outside the CDR3, is DTGVSQNPRHKITKRGQNVTFRCDPISEHNRLYWYRQTLGQGPEFLTYFQNEAQLEKSRLLSDRFSAERPKGSFSTLEIQRTEQGDSAMYLCASSRVTESSGANVLTFGAGSRLTVL.

The V call is TRBV5-1, the J call TRBJ2-2, with 9 bases lining up with TRBD1. The ends lost 0 bases at V and 6 bases at J; junction bases unmatched: 3. The CDR3 is 15 residues long. Per germline, CDR1 SGHRS and CDR2 YFSETQ. The CDR3 loop is CASSLAGQGAGELFF. The CDR3 nucleotides are TGCGCCAGCAGCTTGGCGGGACAGGGTGCCGGGGAGCTGTTTTTT.

The CDR3: CASRDTSSGNTIYF. In nucleotides, the CDR3 is TGTGCCAGCAGGGACACCAGCTCTGGAAACACCATATATTTT. The gene calls are TRBV6-1 and TRBJ1-3; D perhaps matches TRBD1 (5 bases). Trimming left V 6 bases short and J 0 bases short, with 9 bases between. The CDR3 runs 14 residues. Germline lookup yields CDR1 MNHNS and CDR2 SASEGT.

The rearrangement links TRBV27 to TRBJ1-2, with 9 bases lining up with TRBD1. V lost 0 bases to trimming and J lost 2 bases; unmatched junction nucleotides: 7. This CDR3 region has 17 residues. In germline, CDR1 is MNHEY, CDR2 SMNVEV (reference sequence). CDR3 sequence: CASSLSTHRGRNYGYTF. The CDR3 DNA is TGTGCCAGCAGTTTATCCACCCACAGGGGGCGCAACTATGGCTACACCTTC.

This clone was seen a handful of times. The gene calls are TRBV7-9 and TRBJ2-1; 9 nucleotides align to TRBD2. The V and J ends lost 11 bases and 2 bases, in that order; junction bases with no gene match: 4. CDR3 size: 13 residues. Germline CDR1 is SEHNR and CDR2 is FQNEAQ (reference sequence). The CDR3: CAGWTSAYNEQFF. The CDR3, as DNA: TGTGCCGGATGGACTAGCGCCTACAATGAGCAGTTCTTC.

This clone was seen just once. The J gene is TRBJ1-2, the V gene TRBV5-4, with D tentatively TRBD1 (5 bases). Trimming cost V 0 bases and J 8 bases, with 14 bases left between them. The CDR3 totals 14 residues. Germline CDR1 SGHNT, CDR2 YYREEE (reference sequence). For the CDR3, the DNA is TGTGCCAGCAGCTTGGAGCCAGGGTTAGAGGGCTACACCTTC. Translated: CASSLEPGLEGYTF.

The chain employs TRBV4-1 and TRBJ2-7; 8 bases are a match to TRBD2. V shed 0 bases, J shed 2 bases, and the junction held 12 bases outside the gene matches. The CDR3 is 18 amino acids. Germline CDR1 and CDR2: MGHRA and YSYEKL. For the CDR3, the DNA is TGCGCCAGCAGCCAAGAGGGTAGCGGGACCGTCTTCCCCTACGAGCAGTACTTC. As protein: CASSQEGSGTVFPYEQYF.

V usage is TRBV7-2 and J usage is TRBJ2-3; D might be TRBD1 (6 bases). The V end was cut by 3 bases, the J end by 7 bases, with 17 bases between. The CDR3 contains 15 residues. Germline V gives CDR1 SGHTA, CDR2 FQGNSA. This CDR3 is CASSFQPHTGNTQYF. CDR3 bases: TGTGCCAGCAGCTTCCAACCCCACACAGGGAATACGCAGTATTTT.